The 11 T cell receptor beta chains listed next were all sequenced from one sample in a study of T cell repertoires in cytomegalovirus infection. TCRdb re-called the reads with MiXCR, one entry per CDR3 protein. The sample contains around 530,000 distinct CDR3 sequences, roughly 29% of which appear only once. The sequenced sample was PBMCs. Receptor source: a human donor in good health (CMV status not recorded). Some clones in this sample may be carry-over from other donors' samples.

Written as DNA, the CDR3 is TGTGCCAGCAGCTCCGGACAGGGGGAAGGCGGGGAGCTGTTTTTT. Its protein product is CASSSGQGEGGELFF. V and J are TRBV7-9 and TRBJ2-2; TRBD1 matches at 10 bases. Germline values: CDR1 SEHNR, CDR2 FQNEAQ (reference sequence). This CDR3 is built from 15 residues. Trimming took 4 bases from V and 7 from J; bases not matched to a gene: 6.

This clonotype came up a few times. The chain couples TRBV11-2 to TRBJ1-1; D might be TRBD1 (6 bases). Trimming left V 5 bases short and J 4 bases short, with 11 bases between. The CDR3 has 13 amino acids. Germline CDR1 and CDR2: SGHAT and FQNNGV. CDR3 DNA: TGTGCCAGCAGCGTCACAGGGAGCACTGAAGCTTTCTTT. Translated, it gives CASSVTGSTEAFF.

This clonotype turned up a few times. This rearrangement joins TRBV19 to TRBJ1-1; no clear D. The V gene lost 3 bases and the J gene lost 10 bases, with 9 bases spanning the gap. Germline V gene lookup returns CDR1 LNHDA and CDR2 SQIVND (reference sequence). The CDR3 sequence is 11 residues long. The CDR3 sequence is CASSILGLAFF. The CDR3 DNA sequence: TGTGCCAGTAGTATTTTAGGGTTAGCTTTCTTT.

This clonotype was seen only a few times. The chain joins TRBV6-2 or TRBV6-3 to TRBJ2-2, with D possibly called TRBD1 or TRBD2 (5 bases each). The length of the CDR3 is 18 residues. V was pared by 5 bases and J by 1 base, with 20 bases between. Germline-derived CDR1 and CDR2 are MNHEY and SVGEGT. CDR3 sequence: CASSTGQELHKNTGELFF. The CDR3 DNA is TGTGCCAGCAGTACGGGGCAGGAGCTGCATAAGAACACCGGGGAGCTGTTTTTT.

This chain uses TRBV12-3 or TRBV12-4 with TRBJ2-3; a weak D match, TRBD2 (6 bases). Trimming left V 1 base short and J 6 bases short, with 14 bases between. This CDR3 has 15 residues. This CDR3 is CASSLGGTPGDTQYF. In DNA, the CDR3 is TGTGCCAGCAGTTTAGGCGGGACTCCAGGGGATACGCAGTATTTT.

This clonotype was seen a few times. Here the CDR3 reads CAISAGSNEQYV. The CDR3 DNA follows: TGTGCCATCAGTGCCGGAAGCAACGAGCAGTACGTC. The chain carries TRBV10-3 and TRBJ2-7; no reliable D call. The CDR3 spans 12 residues. V was clipped by 4 bases and J by 5 bases, with 9 bases between them. The germline V gene has CDR1 ENHRY and CDR2 SYGVKD.

This clonotype was seen a few times. The chain has TRBV12-3 or TRBV12-4 and TRBJ1-5; tentative D call: TRBD1 (6 bases). This CDR3 contains 14 residues. V was clipped by 6 bases and J by 3 bases, with 12 bases between them. The CDR3 coding sequence is TGTGCCAGCAGCTTTACAGGGACCAATCAGCCCCAGCATTTT. It is translated as CASSFTGTNQPQHF.

The chain employs TRBV10-3 and TRBJ1-1; D not certain. V was cut by 6 bases and J by 6 bases, with 11 bases left in between. The CDR3 contains 12 residues. CDR1 and CDR2 (germline): ENHRY, SYGVKD. The CDR3 is CAISGLTAEAFF. CDR3 bases: TGTGCCATCAGCGGATTGACGGCTGAAGCTTTCTTT.

The chain employs TRBV5-1 and TRBJ1-2, with 10 bases aligning to TRBD1. The trim removed 9 bases at V and 6 bases at J, leaving 5 bases unmatched. CDR1 is SGHRS, CDR2 YFSETQ, per germline. CDR3 length: 12 amino acids. The CDR3 region is CATGDRGHGYTF. CDR3 sequence (DNA): TGCGCCACCGGAGACAGGGGGCATGGCTACACCTTC.

The genes are TRBV6-8 and TRBJ2-1; 9 bases fit TRBD2. The germline V gene encodes CDR1 MNHGY and CDR2 SAAAGT. V shed 6 bases, J shed 7 bases, and the junction held 13 bases outside the gene matches. There are 16 residues in the CDR3. The CDR3: CASRAETGLAPNEQFF. The CDR3 coding sequence is TGTGCCAGCAGGGCAGAAACGGGACTAGCCCCAAATGAGCAGTTCTTC.

This clonotype has just one count. This clone may be a read error of a much larger clone one base away. The J gene is TRBJ1-4, the V gene TRBV7-8; a possible D gene is TRBD1 (6 bases). The germline gives CDR1 SGHVS, CDR2 FQNEAQ. This CDR3 region has 16 residues. V shed 0 bases and J shed 4 bases, with 12 bases lying between them. In nucleotides, the CDR3 is TGTGCCAGCAGCTTAGCGCCCCGGGGGCTTAATGAAAAACTGTTTTTT. This gives the protein CASSLAPRGLNEKLFF.